This TCR beta chain was retrieved from a study of blood T cells in healthy people across ages. Next came a second PCR, run for roughly 6 to 11 cycles, which used a sample-barcoded 5' primer along with a J-beta primer mix. Unique molecular identifiers of 12 random nucleotides labeled each cDNA. TCRdb used MiXCR to reprocess the 5' RACE reads, holding one entry per CDR3 protein. Here the sample spans around 820,000 distinct CDR3 sequences, roughly 25% being singletons. In regard to this clonotype: Its antigen is undetermined.

Study-wide results and limits: Long-lived donors had more naive CD4+ cells and higher diversity than aged donors.

The same data also contributed to another study, on T cells of mothers and their children. That report notes: Three healthy Caucasian mothers, along with their six children, were the donors. The yield was over 9.5 million TCR beta CDR3 reads from each mother and around 3.3 million from each child.

This TCR derives from a boy between 10 and 17 years old in good health. The sequenced sample consisted of blood.

In nucleotides, the CDR3 is TGCAGTGCTAGACTGGGCGGCCCCGGACCCCTCCACTTT. This translates into CSARLGGPGPLHF. The chain carries TRBV20-1 and TRBJ1-6; D uncertain. The CDR3 consists of 13 residues. Trimming took off 2 bases at V and 12 bases at J, with 14 bases between the two ends. Germline lookup yields CDR1 DFQATT and CDR2 SNEGSKA (reference sequence).